This TCR beta chain originates from a study of monozygotic twins with inflammatory bowel disease. Regarding the study as a whole: Compared with healthy twins, IBD patients shared fewer clonotypes with others, especially with disease activity.

For this clonotype: Antigen unknown.

Reprocessing the 5' RACE reads, TCRdb reports a single entry for every CDR3 protein and omits DNA. This table holds 300,000 to 400,000 distinct CDR3 sequences. Germline V gene sequence: CDR1 SGHRS, CDR2 YFSETQ. There are 18 residues in the CDR3. The clonotype comes from a human donor with ulcerative colitis or Crohn's disease, or a healthy co-twin of an affected twin (not recorded which). The V gene is TRBV5-1, the J gene TRBJ2-1; TCRdb outputs TRBD1, but without DNA this stays unchecked. Source material: blood. The CDR3 loop reads CASSLRAGTEFSYNEQFF.